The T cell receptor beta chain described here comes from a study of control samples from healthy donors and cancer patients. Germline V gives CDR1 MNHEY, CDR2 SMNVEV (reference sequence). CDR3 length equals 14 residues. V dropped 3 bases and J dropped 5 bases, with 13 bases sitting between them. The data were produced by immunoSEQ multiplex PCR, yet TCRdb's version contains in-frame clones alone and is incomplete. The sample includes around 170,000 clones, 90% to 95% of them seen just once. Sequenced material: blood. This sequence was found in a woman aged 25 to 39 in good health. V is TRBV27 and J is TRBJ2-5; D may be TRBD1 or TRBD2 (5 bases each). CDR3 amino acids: CASSFWGKTETQYF. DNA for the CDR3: TGTGCCAGCAGTTTTTGGGGGAAAACGGAGACCCAGTACTTC.